This T cell receptor (beta chain) is drawn from a study of shared clonotypes between healthy human individuals. This clone was detected only once. The CDR3 length is 16 residues. Trimming left V 4 bases short and J 7 bases short, with 20 bases between. Germline V gives CDR1 LGHNA, CDR2 YSLEER. It was CD45RO-negative cells, positively selected for CCR7, that made up naive CD8 cells, with terminally differentiated effector memory CD45RA+ cells excluded. Repertoires were generated with immunoSEQ multiplex PCR, while TCRdb's copy carries only in-frame clones and drops some. Seen here are about 2.2 million clones, about 93% observed once, and the top ten hold under 2%.

The sequenced sample consisted of naive CD8+ T cells from PBMCs. The chain carries TRBV4-3 and TRBJ2-1; possibly TRBD2 for D (5 bases). This receptor was obtained from a man aged 18 to 30 in good health. Some clones in this sample may be carry-over from other donors' samples. The CDR3 reads CASSPLVGADSNEQFF. In DNA form, the CDR3 reads TGCGCCAGCAGCCCTTTGGTAGGAGCGGATTCGAATGAGCAGTTCTTC.